This T cell receptor beta chain was retrieved from a study of OX40 agonist ivuxolimab in advanced cancers. Study summary: Ivuxolimab, an antibody acting as an agonist of OX40 (CD134), was used to treat patients. Enrolled patients in dose escalation had cancers that were hepatocellular carcinoma, melanoma, renal cell or head and neck cancer.

Concerning this clone itself: Antigen: not known.

Study-wide findings and caveats: Partial responders at 0.1-3.0 mg/kg had among the lowest clonal expansion. Certain nonresponders additionally had low normalized T-cell clonal expansion.

Sequencing was performed with immunoSEQ multiplex PCR; in TCRdb, only in-frame clones are kept and a portion is missing. The sample holds approximately 68,000 clones, 88% seen once. Looked up from germline, CDR1 is SGHDT and CDR2 is YYEEEE. Trimming left V 1 base short and J 5 bases short, with 19 bases between. The CDR3 loop spans 18 amino acids. The input for sequencing was CD4+ or CD8+ T cells sorted from blood, taken in a trial of the OX40 agonist ivuxolimab. This chain joins TRBV5-6 and TRBJ1-6; a possible D gene is TRBD1 (5 bases). The source is an adult with an advanced solid tumor such as melanoma, head and neck, liver or kidney cancer. The CDR3 sequence: CASSLYVGPGPNNSPLHF. CDR3 bases: TGTGCCAGCAGCTTGTACGTGGGGCCGGGACCGAATAATTCACCCCTCCACTTT.